This is a list of T cell receptor beta chains from one sample in a study of T cells in Graves' hyperthyroidism and ophthalmopathy. TCRdb reprocessed the multiplex PCR reads via MiXCR and lists one record per CDR3 protein. The table lists under 250,000 distinct CDR3 sequences, around 26% of them singletons, with about 40% in the top ten. The sequenced sample consisted of blood. These receptors were collected from a woman aged 40 to 49 with Graves' ophthalmopathy. CDR3s include the opening cysteine and the closing phenylalanine or tryptophan. Fields, in order: V gene, D gene, clone size, J gene, CDR3 protein, CDR3 DNA. A D gene is named only where the DNA matches it firmly. Part of the rows lack a size; the others show once, few, many or a class for expanded clones.

TRBV28	.	.	TRBJ1-2	CASRKGAQYGYTF	TGTGCCAGCAGGAAAGGGGCTCAGTATGGCTACACCTTC
TRBV28	TRBD2	many	TRBJ2-7	CASSFLASGSYEQYF	TGTGCCAGCAGTTTCCTGGCTAGCGGATCCTACGAGCAGTACTTC
TRBV25-1	.	many	TRBJ2-7	CASSKGGGYEQYF	TGTGCCAGCAGCAAGGGAGGGGGGTACGAGCAGTACTTC
TRBV30	.	few	TRBJ2-2	CAWSGTIKGELFF	TGTGCCTGGAGTGGGACTATAAAAGGGGAGCTGTTTTTT
TRBV19	TRBD2	.	TRBJ2-7	CASSIVSLAGLYEQYF	TGTGCCAGTAGTATAGTGTCACTAGCGGGCCTCTACGAGCAGTACTTC
TRBV18	.	many	TRBJ2-5	CASSPVLGETQYF	TGTGCCAGCTCACCAGTCCTGGGCGAGACCCAGTACTTC
TRBV27	TRBD2	many	TRBJ2-7	CASSFWAGGALDEQYF	TGTGCCAGCAGTTTTTGGGCGGGAGGGGCATTAGACGAGCAGTACTTC
TRBV7-9	.	few	TRBJ1-3	CASNTDGGSGNTIYF	TGTGCCAGCAACACAGACGGCGGCTCTGGAAACACCATATATTTT
TRBV2	.	many	TRBJ2-5	CASSEDWGIQETQYF	TGTGCCAGCAGTGAGGATTGGGGGATACAAGAGACCCAGTACTTC
TRBV30	.	many	TRBJ1-1	CAWSGAGRNTEAFF	TGTGCCTGGAGTGGGGCAGGGAGGAACACTGAAGCTTTCTTT
TRBV24-1	TRBD1	once	TRBJ1-5	CATSASTGNQPQHF	TGTGCCACCAGCGCCTCGACAGGGAATCAGCCCCAGCATTTT
TRBV12-3/TRBV12-4	TRBD1	many	TRBJ2-2	CASSPGQGKNTGELFF	TGTGCCAGCAGTCCCGGACAGGGGAAGAACACCGGGGAGCTGTTTTTT
TRBV24-1	.	once	TRBJ2-5	CATSDSSLETQYF	TGTGCCACCAGTGATTCTTCCCTAGAGACCCAGTACTTC
TRBV29-1	TRBD2	many	TRBJ2-7	CSVEGASGTYEQYF	TGCAGCGTTGAAGGGGCTAGCGGGACCTACGAGCAGTACTTC
TRBV5-8	TRBD1	many	TRBJ1-5	CASSLGGQSNQPQHF	TGTGCCAGCAGCTTGGGGGGACAGTCTAATCAGCCCCAGCATTTT
TRBV12-3/TRBV12-4	TRBD1	many	TRBJ2-2	CASRPPGGQGRTGELFF	TGTGCCAGCAGGCCCCCGGGGGGACAGGGGCGCACCGGGGAGCTGTTTTTT
TRBV18	TRBD2	many	TRBJ2-7	CASSPGTSGAYEQYF	TGTGCCAGCTCACCGGGGACTAGCGGGGCCTACGAGCAGTACTTC
TRBV15	.	many	TRBJ2-6	CATSRDWANSGANVLTF	TGTGCCACCAGCAGAGATTGGGCGAACTCTGGGGCCAACGTCCTGACTTTC
TRBV27	.	few	TRBJ2-3	CASSASGSPDTQYF	TGTGCCAGCAGTGCGTCTGGGAGTCCAGATACGCAGTATTTT
TRBV11-1	.	many	TRBJ2-3	CASSLRGVQDTQYF	TGTGCCAGCAGCTTACGGGGAGTACAAGATACGCAGTATTTT
TRBV6-5	.	many	TRBJ2-7	CASRPLLSSYEQYF	TGTGCCAGCAGGCCACTTCTAAGCTCCTACGAGCAGTACTTC
TRBV28	.	many	TRBJ2-2	CASSFLRNFTGELFF	TGTGCCAGCAGTTTCCTGCGGAACTTCACCGGGGAGCTGTTTTTT
TRBV11-2	.	.	TRBJ2-7	CASSLDTGHHSYEQYF	TGTGCCAGCAGCTTAGATACAGGGCACCACTCCTACGAGCAGTACTTC